This TCR beta chain came from a study of control samples from healthy donors and cancer patients. Germline CDR1 SEHNR, CDR2 FQNEAQ (reference sequence). Trimming cost V 2 bases and J 2 bases; bases outside gene matches: 7. This CDR3 contains 18 residues. Sequencing used immunoSEQ multiplex PCR; TCRdb keeps in-frame clones, though not all of them. The data show around 80,000 clones, approximately 91% seen once. This TCR derives from a woman between 50 and 59 years old in good health. The material sequenced was blood. The chain couples TRBV7-9 to TRBJ2-3, with 13 bases fitting TRBD2. As DNA, the CDR3 is TGTGCCAGCAGCTTACTGACTAGCGGGGGGTCGGTCACAGATACGCAGTATTTT. Translating it yields CASSLLTSGGSVTDTQYF.